This entry is about one T cell receptor beta chain. In the original processing: Amplifying reference gene primers gave estimates of nucleated cell counts. Using immunoSEQ multiplex PCR, the repertoire was profiled, and TCRdb retains in-frame clones only, with some absent. The V and J calls and clone size are taken from that table; D and trimming were inferred from the DNA. The sample has roughly 190,000 clones, 86% seen once. Trimming shortened V by 1 base and J by 5 bases, and 12 bases separated the two germline ends. This CDR3 is 15 amino acids long. Per the germline V gene, CDR1 is LNHDA and CDR2 is SQIVND (reference sequence). These data come from a study of blood T cell repertoires in COVID-19. Study-wide context: Samples taken during acute and convalescent COVID-19 were collected in the United States, Italy and Spain. T cells, B-cell-depleted T cells, or PBMCs supplied cDNA or gDNA.

The receptor was isolated from a woman older than 75 in a cohort sampled during active or convalescent COVID-19. J is TRBJ1-5 and V is TRBV19, with D perhaps matching TRBD1 (5 bases). Material: peripheral blood. Here the CDR3 DNA reads TGTGCCAGTAGTATAGTCGGGGGTGGCTATCAGCCCCAGCATTTT. Amino acids: CASSIVGGGYQPQHF. Full variable domain (rest looked up from reference TRBV19 and TRBJ1-5): DGGITQSPKYLFRKEGQNVTLSCEQNLNHDAMYWYRQDPGQGLRLIYYSQIVNDFQKGDIAEGYSVSREKKESFPLTVTSAQKNPTAFYLCASSIVGGGYQPQHFGDGTRLSIL.